The 23 T cell receptor beta chains below come from one sample, sequenced in a study of beta chain features in type 1 diabetes. Every bit of the isolated RNA underwent reverse transcription, so sequencing read expressed TCRB transcripts. TCRdb keeps only in-frame clones here, not all; method: immunoSEQ multiplex PCR. The sample lists about 350,000 clones; about 19% were seen once. Sequencing input: naive CD4+ T cells from blood. The receptors stem from a young woman in good health.

This clone came up a few times. This chain uses TRBV18 with TRBJ1-1; the D is unclear. The CDR3 extends over 14 amino acids. Germline CDR1 is KGHSH and CDR2 is LQKENI. The V end was cut by 1 base, the J end by 1 base, with 7 bases between. The CDR3 DNA reads as TGTGCCAGCTCACCACGAACAGAGAACACTGAAGCTTTCTTT. Translated: CASSPRTENTEAFF.

Written as DNA, the CDR3 is TGCGCCAGCAGCTGGGACAGCGGGAGGGCCCGAAACATTCAGTACTTC. Translated: CASSWDSGRARNIQYF. The chain recombines TRBV5-1 with TRBJ2-4; 10 nucleotides line up with TRBD2. The V gene's germline CDR1 is SGHRS and CDR2 YFSETQ. V dropped 3 bases and J dropped 6; count of bases not matched to a gene: 9. There are 16 residues in the CDR3.

This chain uses TRBV5-6 with TRBJ2-1, with 7 bases matching TRBD1. CDR1 is SGHDT and CDR2 is YYEEEE in the germline V gene. V shed 4 bases and J 0 bases; nucleotides not matched to a gene: 1. This CDR3 contains 14 residues. CDR3 region: CASSRTGSYNEQFF. CDR3 DNA: TGTGCCAGCAGCCGGACAGGCTCCTACAATGAGCAGTTCTTC.

This clone has only a few counts. J is TRBJ2-3 and V is TRBV29-1; 10 bases line up with TRBD1. Germline V lookup: CDR1 SQVTM, CDR2 ANQGSEA. This CDR3 region has 13 residues. With V trimmed by 5 bases and J by 3 bases, 2 bases remained unmatched. The CDR3 protein is CSVKGQGTDTQYF. CDR3 nucleotide sequence: TGCAGCGTTAAGGGACAGGGGACAGATACGCAGTATTTT.

The rearrangement joins TRBV18 to TRBJ2-4, with 8 bases identical to TRBD1. The CDR3 is 18 amino acids. V was pared by 2 bases and J by 1 base, with 10 bases of the junction left unmatched. Germline values: CDR1 KGHSH, CDR2 LQKENI. The CDR3 coding sequence is TGTGCCAGCTCACCAACTCAGGGGGCCGGGCTGGCCAAAAACATTCAGTACTTC. It translates to CASSPTQGAGLAKNIQYF.

V usage is TRBV5-1 and J usage is TRBJ2-1, with TRBD2 matching over 9 bases. Germline CDR1 reads SGHRS; CDR2 reads YFSETQ. The CDR3 is 13 amino acids. The junction had 3 bases not matched to a gene; V was cut back by 2 bases and J by 9 bases. This CDR3 is CASSLIAGAEQFF. The CDR3 coding sequence is TGCGCCAGCAGCTTAATAGCGGGGGCTGAGCAGTTCTTC. The variable domain in full, completed from reference TRBV5-1 and TRBJ2-1, reads KAGVTQTPRYLIKTRGQQVTLSCSPISGHRSVSWYQQTPGQGLQFLFEYFSETQRNKGNFPGRFSGRQFSNSRSEMNVSTLELGDSALYLCASSLIAGAEQFFGPGTRLTVL.

V and J are TRBV12-5 and TRBJ2-5; TRBD1 agrees at 10 bases. This CDR3 contains 14 residues. J gave up 4 bases and V 6 bases, and 5 bases lay outside the gene matches. Germline V gene sequence: CDR1 LGHNT, CDR2 FRNRAP. The CDR3 coding sequence is TGTGCTAGTGGCCCCGACAGGGGGCGAGAGACCCAGTACTTC. It is translated as CASGPDRGRETQYF. The full variable domain, in which reference TRBV12-5 and TRBJ2-5 provide the parts outside the CDR3, is DARVTQTPRHKVTEMGQEVTMRCQPILGHNTVFWYRQTMMQGLELLAYFRNRAPLDDSGMPKDRFSAEMPDATLATLKIQPSEPRDSAVYFCASGPDRGRETQYFGPGTRLLVL.

The table lists this clone with a few counts. The chain recombines TRBV30 with TRBJ2-7; possibly TRBD2 for D (5 bases). Trimming left V 3 bases short and J 0 bases short, with 15 bases between. This CDR3 contains 15 residues. The germline gives CDR1 GTSNPN, CDR2 SVGIG (reference sequence). The CDR3 reads CAWRTPGYSSYEQYF. The CDR3 nucleotides read TGTGCCTGGAGGACCCCGGGATACTCCTCCTACGAGCAGTACTTC. The whole variable domain, filled in from reference TRBV30 and TRBJ2-7, reads SQTIHQWPATLVQPVGSPLSLECTVEGTSNPNLYWYRQAAGRGLQLLFYSVGIGQISSEVPQNLSASRPQDRQFILSSKKLLLSDSGFYLCAWRTPGYSSYEQYFGPGTRLTVT.

This clone came up a few times. J is TRBJ2-7 and V is TRBV5-1; tentative D call: TRBD1 (6 bases). CDR1 and CDR2 from the germline V gene are SGHRS and YFSETQ. CDR3 length: 15 amino acids. V lost 1 base to trimming and J lost 0 bases, with 11 bases between them. In nucleotides, the CDR3 is TGCGCCAGCAGCTTGCAGGGGTCCCCCTCCTACGAGCAGTACTTC. It yields the protein CASSLQGSPSYEQYF. Variable domain in full (rest from reference TRBV5-1 and TRBJ2-7): KAGVTQTPRYLIKTRGQQVTLSCSPISGHRSVSWYQQTPGQGLQFLFEYFSETQRNKGNFPGRFSGRQFSNSRSEMNVSTLELGDSALYLCASSLQGSPSYEQYFGPGTRLTVT.

This chain links TRBV5-4 with TRBJ1-1; maybe TRBD1 (6 bases). Per the germline V gene, CDR1 is SGHNT and CDR2 is YYREEE (reference sequence). V lost 4 bases and J lost 0, with 10 bases in between. The length of the CDR3 is 14 residues. In DNA form, the CDR3 reads TGTGCCAGCAGCCGCGACAGGCTGAACACTGAAGCTTTCTTT. Protein sequence: CASSRDRLNTEAFF.

This sequence joins TRBV5-1 and TRBJ2-2, with 8 bases that match TRBD1. The CDR3 contains 18 residues. Germline V CDR1 and CDR2: SGHRS, YFSETQ. After removal of 3 bases from V and 7 bases from J, the junction contained 17 bases not matched to a gene. In nucleotides, the CDR3 is TGCGCCAGCAGCTGGAGTGGGGTCCGGACAGGGACTGTCGGGGAGCTGTTTTTT. The encoded protein is CASSWSGVRTGTVGELFF.

There are a few counts of this clone. The chain couples TRBV2 to TRBJ2-3; 9 positions match TRBD1. The CDR3 loop spans 13 amino acids. V shed 7 bases and J 9 bases; nucleotides not matched to a gene: 8. The germline V gene has CDR1 SNHLY and CDR2 FYNNEI. CDR3 sequence (DNA): TGTGCCAGCACCCTTTTGGGACAGGGAACGCAGTATTTT. This translates into CASTLLGQGTQYF. The full variable domain, with the rest looked up from reference TRBV2 and TRBJ2-3, is EPEVTQTPSHQVTQMGQEVILRCVPISNHLYFYWYRQILGQKVEFLVSFYNNEISEKSEIFDDQFSVERPDGSNFTLKIRSTKLEDSAMYFCASTLLGQGTQYFGPGTRLTVL.

This clone was detected a few times. This sequence joins TRBV10-3 and TRBJ2-1; possible D gene TRBD2, 5 bases. Germline V gene data show CDR1 as ENHRY and CDR2 as SYGVKD. Deletions cut 2 bases from V and 5 bases from J, with 10 bases between. CDR3 length: 14 residues. The CDR3 DNA is TGTGCCATCAGTGAGGAGGGTACCGACAATGAGCAGTTCTTC. As protein: CAISEEGTDNEQFF.

The rearrangement uses TRBV30 and TRBJ2-1; no firm D call. V shed 0 bases and J shed 9 bases, with 9 bases lying between them. CDR1 GTSNPN and CDR2 SVGIG come from the germline V gene (reference sequence). The CDR3 consists of 12 residues. The CDR3: CAWSVAPIEQFF. In nucleotides, the CDR3 is TGTGCCTGGAGTGTGGCCCCGATTGAGCAGTTCTTC. The variable domain in full, with the rest retrieved from reference TRBV30 and TRBJ2-1, is SQTIHQWPATLVQPVGSPLSLECTVEGTSNPNLYWYRQAAGRGLQLLFYSVGIGQISSEVPQNLSASRPQDRQFILSSKKLLLSDSGFYLCAWSVAPIEQFFGPGTRLTVL.

This clone has more than one count but fewer than ten. The genes are TRBV5-1 and TRBJ2-3, with a possible D match to TRBD1 (5 bases). V lost 5 bases to trimming and J lost 2 bases, with 12 bases between them. The germline gives CDR1 SGHRS, CDR2 YFSETQ. The CDR3 sequence is 14 residues long. This CDR3 reads CASSTGHDTDTQYF. The CDR3 nucleotides are TGCGCCAGCAGTACCGGACACGACACAGATACGCAGTATTTT.

This clone was seen a handful of times. The V call is TRBV28, the J call TRBJ2-7; 7 bases map to TRBD1. V was pared by 5 bases and J by 4 bases, with 8 bases of the junction left unmatched. The CDR3 sequence is 14 residues long. Germline loops: CDR1 MDHEN, CDR2 SYDVKM. This chain's CDR3 is CASSTTGVWYEQYF. Written as DNA, the CDR3 is TGTGCCAGCAGTACTACAGGGGTGTGGTACGAGCAGTACTTC. Full variable domain (remainder filled in from reference TRBV28 and TRBJ2-7): DVKVTQSSRYLVKRTGEKVFLECVQDMDHENMFWYRQDPGLGLRLIYFSYDVKMKEKGDIPEGYSVSREKKERFSLILESASTNQTSMYLCASSTTGVWYEQYFGPGTRLTVT.

This clone has a handful of counts. The chain joins TRBV5-1 to TRBJ2-3; unclear D gene. Germline CDR1 is SGHRS and CDR2 is YFSETQ. The CDR3 is 14 amino acids. Trimming left V 4 bases short and J 0 bases short, with 9 bases between. The CDR3 reads CASSQRGSTDTQYF. As DNA, the CDR3 is TGCGCCAGCAGCCAGCGTGGGAGCACAGATACGCAGTATTTT.

Concerning this clone: At the DNA level, this CDR3 is encoded by other sequences in the same sample as well. J is TRBJ2-7 and V is TRBV9; D gene unclear. Trimming removed 0 bases from V and 0 bases from J, with 7 bases in between. Germline assignment: CDR1 SGDLS and CDR2 YYNGEE. This CDR3 has 14 residues. The CDR3 protein is CASSVDASSYEQYF. In DNA form, the CDR3 reads TGTGCCAGCAGCGTAGACGCGAGCTCCTACGAGCAGTACTTC. Full variable domain (outside the CDR3, taken from reference TRBV9 and TRBJ2-7): DSGVTQTPKHLITATGQRVTLRCSPRSGDLSVYWYQQSLDQGLQFLIQYYNGEERAKGNILERFSAQQFPDLHSELNLSSLELGDSALYFCASSVDASSYEQYFGPGTRLTVT.

This clone was seen a few times. The genes are TRBV19 and TRBJ2-3; D unresolved. The V and J ends lost 6 bases and 2 bases respectively, with 9 bases between them. CDR3 length: 13 amino acids. Looked up from germline, CDR1 is LNHDA and CDR2 is SQIVND (reference sequence). The CDR3 is CASRRVATDTQYF. CDR3 nucleotide sequence: TGTGCCAGTAGGAGAGTAGCCACAGATACGCAGTATTTT. The full variable domain, with the rest looked up from reference TRBV19 and TRBJ2-3, is DGGITQSPKYLFRKEGQNVTLSCEQNLNHDAMYWYRQDPGQGLRLIYYSQIVNDFQKGDIAEGYSVSREKKESFPLTVTSAQKNPTAFYLCASRRVATDTQYFGPGTRLTVL.

This clone was seen only a few times. V and J are TRBV5-1 and TRBJ2-1, with 8 bases aligning to TRBD2. The CDR3 contains 15 residues. J lost 5 bases, V lost 5 bases, and 9 bases had no gene match. The V gene's germline CDR1 is SGHRS and CDR2 YFSETQ. The CDR3 protein is CASRNIAGTNNEQFF. The CDR3 coding sequence is TGCGCCAGCAGGAACATAGCGGGAACGAACAATGAGCAGTTCTTC. The full variable domain, completed using reference TRBV5-1 and TRBJ2-1, is KAGVTQTPRYLIKTRGQQVTLSCSPISGHRSVSWYQQTPGQGLQFLFEYFSETQRNKGNFPGRFSGRQFSNSRSEMNVSTLELGDSALYLCASRNIAGTNNEQFFGPGTRLTVL.

This chain links TRBV23-1 with TRBJ1-2, with D unclear. TRBV23-1 is reported as an ORF; its role is uncertain. The CDR3 runs 17 residues. V was cut by 3 bases and J by 2 bases, with 19 bases left in between. The chain's CDR3 is CASSHSLVSGSNYGYTF. The CDR3 coding sequence is TGCGCCAGCAGTCACTCCCTTGTTTCGGGATCGAACTATGGCTACACCTTC.

The CDR3 nucleotides read TGTGCCTGGAGTGTACCCGGGGGAGGAGAGCAGTACTTC. Translation gives CAWSVPGGGEQYF. This sequence joins TRBV30 and TRBJ2-7; a possible D gene is TRBD2 (6 bases). Trimming took off 0 bases at V and 7 bases at J, with 13 bases between the two ends. Per the germline V gene, CDR1 is GTSNPN and CDR2 is SVGIG (reference sequence). The CDR3 is 13 residues long.

The chain has TRBV7-3 and TRBJ1-2, with 8 bases aligning to TRBD1. CDR1 and CDR2 (germline): SGHTA, FQGTGA. Germline trimming cut 5 bases from V and 4 bases from J; bases unmatched to any gene: 6. The CDR3 sequence is 14 residues long. Here the CDR3 reads CASSPPDRVYGYTF. The CDR3 nucleotides read TGTGCCAGCAGCCCCCCGGACAGGGTCTATGGCTACACCTTC.